The clone carrying this T cell receptor (beta chain) was observed many times. The antigen remains undetermined. These data come from a study of T cell repertoires in cytomegalovirus infection. Study overall: CMV epitopes that were recently identified and HLA-C-restricted were used alongside well-studied HLA-B-restricted ones.

TCRdb independently ran MiXCR on the reads; one entry per CDR3 protein. There are about 920,000 distinct CDR3 sequences in the sample; 31% occur only once, and roughly 13% lies in the top ten. The CDR3 spans 13 residues. The ends were cut back, 2 bases at V and 15 bases at J, with 17 bases in the middle. The V gene's germline CDR1 is MNHEY and CDR2 SVGEGT. Study conclusions and caveats: In two of eight donors, the top clonotype was HLA-C-restricted CMV-specific.

This clonotype was obtained from a human donor in good health (CMV status not recorded). Some clones in this sample may be carry-over from other donors' samples. The source material was cultured CD8+ T cells from PBMCs, sampled from culture after CMV antigen stimulation. The chain recombines TRBV6-2 or TRBV6-3 with TRBJ2-1; TRBD1 is a possible D gene (5 bases). The DNA of the CDR3 is TGTGCCAGCAGTTACGGGGTCAGGGTTCCTCCGTTCTTC. This translates into CASSYGVRVPPFF.